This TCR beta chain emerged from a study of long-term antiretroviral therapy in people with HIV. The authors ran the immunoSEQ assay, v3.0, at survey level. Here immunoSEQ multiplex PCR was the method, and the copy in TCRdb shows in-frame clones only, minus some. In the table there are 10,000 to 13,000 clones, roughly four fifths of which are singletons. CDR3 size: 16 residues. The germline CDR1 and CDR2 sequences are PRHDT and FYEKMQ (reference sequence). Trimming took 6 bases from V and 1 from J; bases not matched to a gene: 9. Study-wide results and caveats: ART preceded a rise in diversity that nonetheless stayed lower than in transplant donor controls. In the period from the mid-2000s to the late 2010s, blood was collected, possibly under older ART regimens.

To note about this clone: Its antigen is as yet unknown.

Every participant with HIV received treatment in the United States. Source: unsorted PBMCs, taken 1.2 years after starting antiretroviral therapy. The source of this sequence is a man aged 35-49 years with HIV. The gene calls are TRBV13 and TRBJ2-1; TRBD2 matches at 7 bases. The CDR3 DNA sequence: TGTGCCAGCAGTCAATCCGGGGGGTTTTCCTACAATGAGCAGTTCTTC. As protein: CASSQSGGFSYNEQFF.